This T cell receptor (beta chain) derives from a study of blood T cell repertoires in COVID-19. Study overall: From the United States, Italy and Spain came samples of acute and convalescent COVID-19. Nucleic acid was either cDNA or gDNA, and it came from T cells, B-cell-depleted T cells, or PBMCs.

The count of this clone is one. As handled by the study authors: Reference gene primer amplification yielded estimated nucleated cell counts. Measured with immunoSEQ multiplex PCR; TCRdb has only the in-frame clones, and not every one. V and J calls and clone size are copied from that table; D and trimming were computed from the DNA. The table lists 150,000 or so clones, 85% to 90% of them singletons. Germline V gene sequence: CDR1 LGHDT, CDR2 YNNKEL (reference sequence). CDR3 size: 16 residues. V lost 1 base, J lost 0 bases, and 10 bases lay in between. The chain joins TRBV3-1 (or the pseudogene TRBV3-2) to TRBJ2-4, with a tentative D call TRBD1 (5 bases). The sequenced sample consisted of peripheral blood. The source of this sequence is a man younger than 35 with COVID-19, enrolled during active disease. The DNA for the CDR3 is TGTGCCAGCAGCCAAGGGGGCCGGTTAGCCAAAAACATTCAGTACTTC. Its protein product is CASSQGGRLAKNIQYF.